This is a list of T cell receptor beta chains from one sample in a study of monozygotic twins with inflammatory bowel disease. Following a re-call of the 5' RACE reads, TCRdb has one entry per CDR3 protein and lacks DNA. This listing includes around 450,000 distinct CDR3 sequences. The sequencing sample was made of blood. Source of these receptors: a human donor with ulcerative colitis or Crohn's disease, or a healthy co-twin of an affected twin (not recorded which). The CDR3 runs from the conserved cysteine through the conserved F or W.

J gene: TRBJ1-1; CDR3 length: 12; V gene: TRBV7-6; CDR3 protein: CASSLGGPEAFF
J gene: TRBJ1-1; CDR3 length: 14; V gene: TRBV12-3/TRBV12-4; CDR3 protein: CASSFAVRQRQAFF
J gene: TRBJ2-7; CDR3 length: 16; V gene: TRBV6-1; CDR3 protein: CASRMTVPPNSYEQYF
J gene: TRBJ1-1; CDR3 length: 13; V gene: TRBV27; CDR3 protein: CASSLSQADEAFF
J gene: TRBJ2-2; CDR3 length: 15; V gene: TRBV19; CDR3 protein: CATGLGGLNTGELFF
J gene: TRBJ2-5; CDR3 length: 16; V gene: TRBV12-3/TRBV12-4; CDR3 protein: CASSPTLGTGKETQYF
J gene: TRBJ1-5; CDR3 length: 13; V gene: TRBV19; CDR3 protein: CASKETGFQPQHF
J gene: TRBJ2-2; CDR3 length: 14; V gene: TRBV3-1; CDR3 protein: CASSLNQGSGELFF
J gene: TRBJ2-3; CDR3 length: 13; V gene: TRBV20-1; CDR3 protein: CSARLGGTDTQYF
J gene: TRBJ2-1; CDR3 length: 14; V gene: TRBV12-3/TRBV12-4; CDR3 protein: CASSLVGAYNEQFF
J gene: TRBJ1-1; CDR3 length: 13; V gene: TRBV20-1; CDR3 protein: CSAGGVADTEAFF
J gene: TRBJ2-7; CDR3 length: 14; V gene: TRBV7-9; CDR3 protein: CASSLSARGGEQYF
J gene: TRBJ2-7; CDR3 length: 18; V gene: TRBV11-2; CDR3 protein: CATALIPPPAGVFYEQYF
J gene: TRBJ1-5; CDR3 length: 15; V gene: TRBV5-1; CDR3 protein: CASSLGRSSNQPQHF
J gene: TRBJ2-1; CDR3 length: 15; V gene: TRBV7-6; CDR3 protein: CASSSGQGAWNEQFF
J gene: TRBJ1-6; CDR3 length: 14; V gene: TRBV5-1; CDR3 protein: CASSAEGPSSPLHF
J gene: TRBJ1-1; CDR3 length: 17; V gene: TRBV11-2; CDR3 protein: CASSSGIWGTLNTEAFF
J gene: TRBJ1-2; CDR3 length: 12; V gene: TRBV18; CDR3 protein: CASSPPDTGYTF
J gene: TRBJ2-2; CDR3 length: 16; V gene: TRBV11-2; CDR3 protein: CASSPGLEINTGELFF
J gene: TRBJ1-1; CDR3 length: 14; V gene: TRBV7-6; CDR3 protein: CASSQGQGMNEAFF
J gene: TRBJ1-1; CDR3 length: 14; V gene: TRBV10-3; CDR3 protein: CVISESGPNTEAFF
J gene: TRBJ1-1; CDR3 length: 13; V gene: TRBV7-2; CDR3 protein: CASSPQVYQEAFF
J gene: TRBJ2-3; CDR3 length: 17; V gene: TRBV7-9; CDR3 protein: CASSRGLAGARTDTQYF
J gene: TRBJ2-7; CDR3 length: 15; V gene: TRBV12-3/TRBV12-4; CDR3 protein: CASSLASTGAYEQYF
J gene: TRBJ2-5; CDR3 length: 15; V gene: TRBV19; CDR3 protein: CASSTSGKGLETQYF
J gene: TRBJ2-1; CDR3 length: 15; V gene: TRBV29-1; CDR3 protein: CSVEDIGQLYNEQFF
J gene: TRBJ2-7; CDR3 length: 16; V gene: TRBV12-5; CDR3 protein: CASGFPQGSFSYEQYF
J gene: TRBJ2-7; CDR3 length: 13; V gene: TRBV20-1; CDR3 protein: CSAIPSGYYEQYF
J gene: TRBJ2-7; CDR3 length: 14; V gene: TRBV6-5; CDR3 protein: CASSYSPASYEQYF
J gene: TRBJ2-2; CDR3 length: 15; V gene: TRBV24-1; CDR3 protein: CATSDLKVNTGELFF
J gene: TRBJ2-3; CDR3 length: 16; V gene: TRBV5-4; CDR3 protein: CASSTRLAGAGDTQYF
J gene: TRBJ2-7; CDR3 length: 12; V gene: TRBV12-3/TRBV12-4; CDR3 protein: CASSPVGGEQYF